This T cell receptor (beta chain) was obtained from a study of siplizumab effects on memory and regulatory T cells (dated by TCRdb to about 2019). For the study in its entirety: The study looked at the effect of siplizumab, an anti-CD2 antibody, on alloreactive T-cell subsets in allogeneic mixed lymphocyte reactions made from human PBMCs. Points the paper makes about the study in general: Of the alloreactive CD4+ clones that could be mapped, the Treg-derived share averaged almost 70% with siplizumab compared with 25% to 30% in control reactions. The cumulative frequency of alloreactive sequences traceable to unstimulated CD4+ memory T cells was significantly reduced by siplizumab. Because sequences below about 10^-5 frequency were poorly captured, only a minor fraction of alloreactive clones could be mapped to unstimulated subsets. A naive or memory phenotype could not be assigned to roughly 80-96% of proliferating CD4+ or CD8+ clones. Compared with memory T cells, unstimulated naive T cells appeared more diverse, and naive cells seemed to make a substantial contribution to the alloresponse. Whether proliferating Tregs from siplizumab cultures were suppressive was not functionally confirmed.

The library relied on the immunoSEQ multiplex PCR assay. Some 1.1 x 10^5 TCR templates per sample were assayed by the deep sequencing platform. Genomic DNA extracted from sorted T cells was used for TCRbeta CDR3 sequencing. The study's processing was this. The R programming language was used for the clonal analysis of the TCRbeta CDR3 data. Alloreactive CD4+ and CD8+ clones were defined by comparing unstimulated samples with post-reaction CFSE-low samples. Alloreactive CD4+ clones were assigned to regulatory or non-regulatory origin by matching sequences to sorted unstimulated Treg and non-Treg repertoires. Held by TCRdb, this immuneACCESS table contains in-frame sequences only and omits some clones. Under half of the omission traces to an unresolved V gene where checked; the cause of the rest is unknown. V and J calls and clone size follow that table, whereas D and trimming were derived from the DNA. The sample table holds more than 95,000 clones, of which over 90% were seen once. 0.55% to 0.7% of the sample goes to the ten largest clones.

From the germline V gene (reference sequence), CDR1 is LNHDA and CDR2 is SQIVND. The junction carries 15 bases between V and J, which are trimmed by 7 bases and 2 bases respectively. Inclusive of the bounding cysteine and phenylalanine, the CDR3 is 15 residues long. CDR3 DNA only is kept here, 45 bases in frame from base 1. Sorted unstimulated T cells and proliferating T cells recovered from mixed lymphocyte reactions were subjected to TCRbeta CDR3 sequencing. Fresh whole blood from nine to eleven HLA-typed healthy donors was used to isolate PBMCs. Unstimulated CD4+ regulatory T cells were FACS-sorted to map the origin of alloreactive clones. Notes on this clone: No antigen is known for it. Base qualities are missing; no much larger clone stands one base away.

The rearranged segments are TRBV19 and TRBJ1-5; the D gene is perhaps TRBD1, on 5 matching bases. Input material: Tregs sorted from blood. This receptor was taken from a human donor in good health. The sequenced DNA: TGTGCCAGTATACAAAAGGGGTTAGGCAATCAGCCCCAGCATTTT. It translates to CASIQKGLGNQPQHF.